This T cell receptor (beta chain) was recorded in a study of Tregs in tolerant kidney transplant recipients. Whole-study results and caveats: The small number of patients limits these findings pending further validation. No direct test of biological reproducibility was done here.

V dropped 1 base and J dropped 8; count of bases not matched to a gene: 19. The CDR3 is 18 residues long. Germline V gives CDR1 LGHNA, CDR2 YNFKEQ. Points on this clone: What it binds is not known.

Unstimulated Tregs (CD4+CD25+CD127-) and CD4+CD25- non-Tregs were sorted from PBMCs. Measured with immunoSEQ multiplex PCR; TCRdb has only the in-frame clones, and not every one. The sample includes 50,000 to 75,000 clones, 95% to 98% of them seen just once. This TCR derives from a human donor who received a combined kidney and bone marrow transplant. The genes are TRBV4-2 and TRBJ1-2; 7 bases fit TRBD1. The sequencing used Tregs from blood, collected before the transplant. The CDR3 loop is CASSQAQVFATGVGGYTF. CDR3 DNA: TGTGCCAGCAGCCAAGCACAAGTCTTTGCCACAGGGGTAGGAGGCTACACCTTC.